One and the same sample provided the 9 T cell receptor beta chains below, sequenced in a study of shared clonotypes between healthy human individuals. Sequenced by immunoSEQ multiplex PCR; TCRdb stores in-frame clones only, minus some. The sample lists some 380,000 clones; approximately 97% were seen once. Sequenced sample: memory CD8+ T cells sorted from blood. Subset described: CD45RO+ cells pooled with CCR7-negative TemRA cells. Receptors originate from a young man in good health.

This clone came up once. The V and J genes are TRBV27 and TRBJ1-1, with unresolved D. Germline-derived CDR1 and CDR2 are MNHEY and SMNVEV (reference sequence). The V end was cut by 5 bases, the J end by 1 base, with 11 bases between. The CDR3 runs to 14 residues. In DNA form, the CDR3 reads TGTGCCAGCAGTCGATCGACGGGGAACACTGAAGCTTTCTTT. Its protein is CASSRSTGNTEAFF.

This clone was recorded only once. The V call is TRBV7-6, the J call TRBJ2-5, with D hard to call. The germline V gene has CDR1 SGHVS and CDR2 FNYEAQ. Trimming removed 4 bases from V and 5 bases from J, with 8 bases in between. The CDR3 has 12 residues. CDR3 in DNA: TGTGCCAGCAGCTCCGATGTGGAGACCCAGTACTTC. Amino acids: CASSSDVETQYF. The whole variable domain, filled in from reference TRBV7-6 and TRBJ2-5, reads GAGVSQSPRYKVTKRGQDVALRCDPISGHVSLYWYRQALGQGPEFLTYFNYEAQQDKSGLPNDRFSAERPEGSISTLTIQRTEQRDSAMYRCASSSDVETQYFGPGTRLLVL.

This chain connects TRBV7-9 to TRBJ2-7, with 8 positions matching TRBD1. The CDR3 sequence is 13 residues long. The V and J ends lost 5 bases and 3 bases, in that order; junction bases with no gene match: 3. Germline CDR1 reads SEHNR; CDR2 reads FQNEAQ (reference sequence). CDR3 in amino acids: CASSTGTGYEQYF. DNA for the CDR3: TGTGCCAGCAGCACTGGGACAGGCTACGAGCAGTACTTC.

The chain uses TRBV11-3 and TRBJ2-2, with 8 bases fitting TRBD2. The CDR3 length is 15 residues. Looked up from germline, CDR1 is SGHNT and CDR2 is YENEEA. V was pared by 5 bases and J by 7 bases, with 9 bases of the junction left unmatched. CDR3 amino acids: CASSPRSGNGGELFF. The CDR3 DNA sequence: TGTGCCAGCAGCCCGCGTAGCGGGAACGGCGGGGAGCTGTTTTTT.

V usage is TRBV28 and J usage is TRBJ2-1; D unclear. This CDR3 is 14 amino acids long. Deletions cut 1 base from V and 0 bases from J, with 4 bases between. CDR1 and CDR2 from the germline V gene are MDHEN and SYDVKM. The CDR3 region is CASSLSSSYNEQFF. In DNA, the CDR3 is TGTGCCAGCAGTTTATCCAGCTCCTACAATGAGCAGTTCTTC.

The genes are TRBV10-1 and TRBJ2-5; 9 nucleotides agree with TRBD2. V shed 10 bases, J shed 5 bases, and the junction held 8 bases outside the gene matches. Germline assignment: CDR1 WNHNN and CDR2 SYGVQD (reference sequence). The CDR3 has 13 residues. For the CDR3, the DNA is TGCGCCACCTCTAGCGGGATAGGCGAGACCCAGTACTTC. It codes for CATSSGIGETQYF.

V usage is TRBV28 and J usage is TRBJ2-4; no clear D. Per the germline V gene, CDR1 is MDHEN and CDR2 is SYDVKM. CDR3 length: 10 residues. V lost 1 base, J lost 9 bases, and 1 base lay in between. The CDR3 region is CASSLSIQYF. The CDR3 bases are TGTGCCAGCAGTTTATCCATTCAGTACTTC.

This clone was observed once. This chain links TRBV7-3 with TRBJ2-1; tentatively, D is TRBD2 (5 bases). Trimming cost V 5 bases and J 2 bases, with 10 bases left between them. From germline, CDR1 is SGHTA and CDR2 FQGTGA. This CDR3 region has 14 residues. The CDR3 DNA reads TGTGCCAGCAGCCCGTTCGGGGCCTACAATGAGCAGTTCTTC. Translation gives CASSPFGAYNEQFF.

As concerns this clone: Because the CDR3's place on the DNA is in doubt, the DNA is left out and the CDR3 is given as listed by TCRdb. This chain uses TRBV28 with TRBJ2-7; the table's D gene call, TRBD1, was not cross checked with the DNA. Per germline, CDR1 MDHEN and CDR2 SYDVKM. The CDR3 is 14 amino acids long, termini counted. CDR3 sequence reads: CASSSSDTAYEQYF.